Detailed here is one TCR beta chain. Antigen specificity is unknown. Since a much larger clone is just one base distant, this may be a read error. TCRdb reanalysed the reads using MiXCR and keeps one entry per CDR3 protein. The table has 35,000 to 50,000 distinct CDR3 sequences, more than 9% seen once. The CDR3 runs 14 residues. Germline CDR1 reads SGHVS; CDR2 reads FNYEAQ. The data are from a study of type 1 regulatory T cells. In the study overall: T-allo10 is a Tr1-enriched, alloantigen-specific CD4 T cell product made in vitro.

The gene calls are TRBV7-6 and TRBJ2-7, with no clear D. This receptor was taken from a human donor in good health. Sequenced sample: cultured non-Tr1 T cells, either the whole culture or a sorted T cell fraction (not recorded which). The CDR3 reads CARSYSGRWDEQYF. The CDR3 DNA is TGTGCCCGCAGCTACTCCGGTCGATGGGACGAGCAGTACTTC.